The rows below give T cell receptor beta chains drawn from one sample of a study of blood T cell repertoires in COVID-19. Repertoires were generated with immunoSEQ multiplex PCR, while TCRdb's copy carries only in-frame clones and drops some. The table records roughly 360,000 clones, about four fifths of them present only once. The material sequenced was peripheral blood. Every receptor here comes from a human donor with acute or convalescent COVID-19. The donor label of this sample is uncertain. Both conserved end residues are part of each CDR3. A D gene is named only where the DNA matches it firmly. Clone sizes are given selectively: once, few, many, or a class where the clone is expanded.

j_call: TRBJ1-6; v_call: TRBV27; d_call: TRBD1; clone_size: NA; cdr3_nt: TGTGCCAGCAGTCCCAAAGGACAGGGGGAGAGCTCCTATAATTCACCCCTCCACTTT; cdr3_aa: CASSPKGQGESSYNSPLHF
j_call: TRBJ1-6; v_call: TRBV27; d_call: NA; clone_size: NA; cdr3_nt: TGTGCCAGCAGCGTGGAGGGACATAATTCACCCCTCCACTTT; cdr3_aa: CASSVEGHNSPLHF
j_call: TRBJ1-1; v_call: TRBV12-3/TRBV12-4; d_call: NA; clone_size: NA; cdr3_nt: TGTGCCAGCAGCCCCACAGTTTTCTCTGAAGCTTTCTTT; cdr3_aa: CASSPTVFSEAFF
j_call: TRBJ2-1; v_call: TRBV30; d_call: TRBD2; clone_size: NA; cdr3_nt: TGTGCCTGGAGTGAGGGACTAGCGAGATACAATGAGCAGTTCTTC; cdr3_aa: CAWSEGLARYNEQFF
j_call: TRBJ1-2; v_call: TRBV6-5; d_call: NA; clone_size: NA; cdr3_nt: TGTGCCAGCAGGGGGGGGTTTGGTAACTATGGCTACACCTTC; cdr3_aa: CASRGGFGNYGYTF
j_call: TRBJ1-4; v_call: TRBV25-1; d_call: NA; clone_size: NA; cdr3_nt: TGTGCCAGCAGTGAAAAGGGAGGTAATGAAAAACTGTTTTTT; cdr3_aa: CASSEKGGNEKLFF
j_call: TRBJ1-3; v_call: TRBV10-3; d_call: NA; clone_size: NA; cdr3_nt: TGTGCCATCAGGGAGGACAGCTCTGGAAACACCATATATTTT; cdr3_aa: CAIREDSSGNTIYF
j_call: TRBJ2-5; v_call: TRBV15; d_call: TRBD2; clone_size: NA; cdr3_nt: TGTGCCACCAGCAGAGTAGCGGGAGCCCTAGAGACCCAGTACTTC; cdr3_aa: CATSRVAGALETQYF
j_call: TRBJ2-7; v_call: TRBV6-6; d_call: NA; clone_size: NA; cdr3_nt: TGTGCCAGCAGGACGAGCGTTCGCTCCTACGAGCAGTACTTC; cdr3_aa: CASRTSVRSYEQYF
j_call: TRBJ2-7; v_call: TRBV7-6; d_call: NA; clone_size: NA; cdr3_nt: TGTGCCAGCAGCTTAGCCGGAGCCTACGAGCAGTACTTC; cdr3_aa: CASSLAGAYEQYF
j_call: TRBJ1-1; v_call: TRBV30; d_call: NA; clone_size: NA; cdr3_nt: TGTGCCTGGAGTGAATTCCAGAAAACTTTCTTT; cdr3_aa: CAWSEFQKTFF
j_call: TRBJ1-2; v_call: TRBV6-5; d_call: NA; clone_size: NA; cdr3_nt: TGTGCCAGCAGTCCTCAAACATCTAACTATGGCTACACCTTC; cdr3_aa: CASSPQTSNYGYTF
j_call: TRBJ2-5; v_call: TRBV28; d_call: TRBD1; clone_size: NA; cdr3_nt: TGTGCCAGCACCCAGATCGGACAGGGGGCCAAAGAGACCCAGTACTTC; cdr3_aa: CASTQIGQGAKETQYF
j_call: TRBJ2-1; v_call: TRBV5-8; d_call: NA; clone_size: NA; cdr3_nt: TGTGCCAGCCTGAATCGCGGACAGCCCTACAATGAGCAGTTCTTC; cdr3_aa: CASLNRGQPYNEQFF
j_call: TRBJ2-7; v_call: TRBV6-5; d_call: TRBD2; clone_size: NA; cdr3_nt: TGTGCCAGCATTAGGACTAGCGTAGCCTACGAGCAGTACTTC; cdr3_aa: CASIRTSVAYEQYF
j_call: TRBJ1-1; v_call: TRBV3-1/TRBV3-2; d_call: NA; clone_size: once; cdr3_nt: TGTGCCAGCAGCCAAGCTAGGGGGTTGAACACTGAAGCTTTCTTT; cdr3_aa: CASSQARGLNTEAFF
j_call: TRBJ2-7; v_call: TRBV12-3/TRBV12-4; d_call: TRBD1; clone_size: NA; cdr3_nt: TGTGCCAGCAGTTTAGAGGGGGCATACGAGCAGTACTTC; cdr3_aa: CASSLEGAYEQYF
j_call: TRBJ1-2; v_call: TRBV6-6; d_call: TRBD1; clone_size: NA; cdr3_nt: TGTGCCAGCAGTCCCAAGGGACAGCCCATCCCAACCTTC; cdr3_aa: CASSPKGQPIPTF
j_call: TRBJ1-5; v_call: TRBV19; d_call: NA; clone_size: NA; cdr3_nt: TGTGCCAGTAGTATAGGTAGCCGGGGGGACAATCAGCCCCAGCATTTT; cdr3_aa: CASSIGSRGDNQPQHF
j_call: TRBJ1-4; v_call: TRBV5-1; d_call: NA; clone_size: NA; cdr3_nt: TGCGCCAGCAGCCTAGGACAGTCCGCTAATGAAAAACTGTTTTTT; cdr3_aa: CASSLGQSANEKLFF
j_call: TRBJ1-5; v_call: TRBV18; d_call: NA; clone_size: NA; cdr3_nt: TGTGCCAGCTCAGGAGGGGGCAATCAGCCCCAGCATTTT; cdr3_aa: CASSGGGNQPQHF
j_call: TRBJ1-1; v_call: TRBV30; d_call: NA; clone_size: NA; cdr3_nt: TGTGCCTGGAACTTTGGTGACACTGAAGCTTTCTTT; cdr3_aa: CAWNFGDTEAFF
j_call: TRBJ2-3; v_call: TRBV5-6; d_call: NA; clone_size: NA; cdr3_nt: TGTGCCAGCAGCTCGACCTGGGGGGGGCCTCGGACAGATACGCAGTATTTT; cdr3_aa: CASSSTWGGPRTDTQYF
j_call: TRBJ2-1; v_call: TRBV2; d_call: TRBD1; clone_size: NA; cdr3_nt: TGTGCCAGCAGTGCAGGGGGCTCAACCTACAATGAGCAGTTCTTC; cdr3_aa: CASSAGGSTYNEQFF
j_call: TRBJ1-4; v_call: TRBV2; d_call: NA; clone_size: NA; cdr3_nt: TGTGCCAGCAGAAACGGCACAGGGAGGGGAAATGAAAAACTGTTTTTT; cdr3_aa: CASRNGTGRGNEKLFF
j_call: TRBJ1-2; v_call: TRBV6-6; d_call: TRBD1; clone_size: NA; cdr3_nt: TGTGCCAGCAGGACGGTGACAGGGGACTATGGCTACACCTTC; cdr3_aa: CASRTVTGDYGYTF
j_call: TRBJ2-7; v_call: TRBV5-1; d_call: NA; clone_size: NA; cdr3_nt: TGCGCCAGCAGCTTGGGACCAGGAAGCTCCTACGAGCAGTACTTC; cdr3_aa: CASSLGPGSSYEQYF
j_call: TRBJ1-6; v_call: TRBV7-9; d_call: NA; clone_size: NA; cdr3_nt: TGTGCCAGCAGCCTTTGGACTGGCTATAATTCACCCCTCCACTTT; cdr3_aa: CASSLWTGYNSPLHF
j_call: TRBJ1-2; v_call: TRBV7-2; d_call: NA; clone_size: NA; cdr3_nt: TGTGCCAGCAGCCTCCAGGTCCTTGGCTACACCTTC; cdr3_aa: CASSLQVLGYTF
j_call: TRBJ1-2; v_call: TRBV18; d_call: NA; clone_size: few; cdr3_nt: TGTGCCAGCTCACCTCAGAACCGGGATCACTATGGCTACACCTTC; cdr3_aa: CASSPQNRDHYGYTF
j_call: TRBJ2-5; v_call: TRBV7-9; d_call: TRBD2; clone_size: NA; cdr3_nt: TGTGCCAGCCTGATAAGCGGGAGGGGCGAGACCCAGTACTTC; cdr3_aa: CASLISGRGETQYF
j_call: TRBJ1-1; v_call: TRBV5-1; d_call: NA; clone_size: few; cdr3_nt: TGCGCCACCCGTCGGGGGGGGTCGAACACTGAAGCTTTCTTT; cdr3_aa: CATRRGGSNTEAFF
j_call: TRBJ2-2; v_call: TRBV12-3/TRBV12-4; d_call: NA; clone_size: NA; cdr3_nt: TGTGCCAGCAGTATTTTTAGCGGGGAGCTGTTTTTT; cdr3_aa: CASSIFSGELFF
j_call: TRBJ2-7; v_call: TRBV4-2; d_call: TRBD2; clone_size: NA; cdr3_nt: TGTGCCAGCAGCCCAAACCCGAGCGGGGCCTACGAGCAGTACTTC; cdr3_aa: CASSPNPSGAYEQYF
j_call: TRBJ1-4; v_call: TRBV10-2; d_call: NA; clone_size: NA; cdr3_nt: TGCGCCAGCAAGGGTGGAGGAAATGAAAAACTGTTTTTT; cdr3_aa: CASKGGGNEKLFF
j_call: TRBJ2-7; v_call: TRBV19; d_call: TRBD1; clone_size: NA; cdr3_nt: TGTGCCAGTAGTAACCGGGACAGGGTCCACGAGCAGTACTTC; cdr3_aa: CASSNRDRVHEQYF
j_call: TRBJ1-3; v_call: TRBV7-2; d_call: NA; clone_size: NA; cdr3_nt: TGTGCCAGCAGCTTCTACAGAACCTCTGGAAACACCATATATTTT; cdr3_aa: CASSFYRTSGNTIYF
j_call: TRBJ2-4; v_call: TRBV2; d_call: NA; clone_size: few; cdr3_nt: TGTGCCAGCAGTAGCGGTGGAGTTGTCAAAAACATTCAGTACTTC; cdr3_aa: CASSSGGVVKNIQYF
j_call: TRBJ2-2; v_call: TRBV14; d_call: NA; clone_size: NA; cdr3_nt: TGTGCCAGCAGTCGTGACATTCGGTCGACCGGGGAGCTGTTTTTT; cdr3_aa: CASSRDIRSTGELFF
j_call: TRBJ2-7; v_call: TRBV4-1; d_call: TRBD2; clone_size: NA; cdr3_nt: TGCGCCAGCAGCCTGATGACTAGCGCCTCCTACGAGCAGTACTTC; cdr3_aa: CASSLMTSASYEQYF
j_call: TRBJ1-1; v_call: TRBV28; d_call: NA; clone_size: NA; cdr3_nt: TGTGCCAGCAGCCCCGGGGGGACTGAAGCTTTCTTT; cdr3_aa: CASSPGGTEAFF
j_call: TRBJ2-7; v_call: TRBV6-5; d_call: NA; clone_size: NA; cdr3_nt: TGTGCCAGCAGTTCTGACACCTTCTCCTACGAGCAGTACTTC; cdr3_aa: CASSSDTFSYEQYF
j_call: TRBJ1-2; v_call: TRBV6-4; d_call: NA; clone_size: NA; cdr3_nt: TGTGCCAGCAGTGACGTCGTATATGGCTACACCTTC; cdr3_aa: CASSDVVYGYTF
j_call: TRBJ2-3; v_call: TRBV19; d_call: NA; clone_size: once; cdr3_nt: TGTGCCACCCGACCGTCGGGGACACCGAGTCCTACGCAGTATTTT; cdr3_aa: CATRPSGTPSPTQYF
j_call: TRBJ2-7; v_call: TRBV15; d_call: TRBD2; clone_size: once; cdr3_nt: TGTGCCACCAGCAGACTCCTAGCGGAGACCTACGAGCAGTACTTC; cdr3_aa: CATSRLLAETYEQYF
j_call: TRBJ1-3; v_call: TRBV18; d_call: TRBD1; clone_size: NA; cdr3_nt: TGTGCCAGCTCAGGACTACAGGGGGCTGGAAACACCATATATTTT; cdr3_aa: CASSGLQGAGNTIYF
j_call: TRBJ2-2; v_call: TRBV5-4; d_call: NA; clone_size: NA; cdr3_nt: TGTGCCAGCAGCCCTGGGACTTCCACCGGGGAGCTGTTTTTT; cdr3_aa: CASSPGTSTGELFF
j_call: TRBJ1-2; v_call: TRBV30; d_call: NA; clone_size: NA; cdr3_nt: TGTGCCTGGACTATCTCTTACTATGGCTACACCTTC; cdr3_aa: CAWTISYYGYTF
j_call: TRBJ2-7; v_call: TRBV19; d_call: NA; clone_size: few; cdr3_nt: TGTGCCAGTAGTATCACTCTATCCTACGAGCAGTACTTC; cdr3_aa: CASSITLSYEQYF